This TCR beta chain is from a study of T-cell reconstitution after alpha-beta-depleted transplantation in children. In germline, CDR1 is SGHRS, CDR2 YFSETQ. This CDR3 is 18 amino acids long. The V segment lost 0 bases and the J segment 0 bases; nucleotides outside the gene matches: 11. For TCRbeta, the library was prepared with unique molecular identifiers. TCRdb reprocessed the PCR reads with MiXCR, giving one entry per CDR3 protein. Altogether 600,000 or so distinct CDR3 sequences are present, 20% to 25% being singletons, with the ten largest covering 13% to 15%. To note about this clonotype: Its antigen remains unknown.

Whole-study findings and limits: A year post-transplant, T-cell counts and diversity derived mostly from newly produced T cells. Two months or so post-transplant, alpha-beta T cells reportedly derived from several hundred expanded graft clones.

The starting material was PBMCs, mostly from graft donor cells, obtained 360 days after TCRalphabeta/CD19-depleted stem cell transplant. The V gene is TRBV5-1, the J gene TRBJ1-1, with TRBD1 matching over 7 bases. The receptor was derived from a boy under three years old who had a stem cell transplant for acute myeloid leukemia, so the T cells may come from the graft donor. The CDR3 sequence is CASSLERGQGDLNTEAFF. The CDR3 nucleotides are TGCGCCAGCAGCTTGGAGAGGGGGCAGGGGGACCTGAACACTGAAGCTTTCTTT.